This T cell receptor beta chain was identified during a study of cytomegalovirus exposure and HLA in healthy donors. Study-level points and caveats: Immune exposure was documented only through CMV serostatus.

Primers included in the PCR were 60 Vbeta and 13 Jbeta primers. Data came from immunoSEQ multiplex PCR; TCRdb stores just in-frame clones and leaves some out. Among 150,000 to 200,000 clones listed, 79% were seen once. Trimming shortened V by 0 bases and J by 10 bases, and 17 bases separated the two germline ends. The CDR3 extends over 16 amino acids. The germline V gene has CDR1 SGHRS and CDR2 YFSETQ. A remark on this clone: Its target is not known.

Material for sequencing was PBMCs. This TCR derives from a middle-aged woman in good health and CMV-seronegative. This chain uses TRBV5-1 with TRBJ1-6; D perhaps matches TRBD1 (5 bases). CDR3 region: CASSLVSGGSGSPLHF. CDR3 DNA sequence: TGCGCCAGCAGCTTGGTATCTGGGGGGTCTGGGTCACCCCTCCACTTT.